The next 19 T cell receptor beta chains were all read from a single sample in a study of early T cells in non-severe SARS-CoV-2 infection. TCRdb recomputed calls from the 5' RACE reads with MiXCR, one row per CDR3 protein. This sample has tens of thousands of distinct CDR3 sequences; about 10% occur once, and the top ten carry 6.5% to 9%. The source material was whole blood, sampled at baseline. The receptors were gathered from an adult who was a healthcare worker with PCR-confirmed SARS-CoV-2 infection or an uninfected control (not recorded which).

The table lists this clonotype with many counts. The chain recombines TRBV29-1 with TRBJ1-4; 7 nucleotides match TRBD1. Per germline, CDR1 SQVTM and CDR2 ANQGSEA. J lost 8 bases, V lost 5 bases, and 2 bases had no gene match. The CDR3 is made up of 11 amino acids. CDR3 DNA: TGCAGCGTTAGGACAGGAGAAAAACTGTTTTTT. Translating it yields CSVRTGEKLFF.

This clonotype showed up just a few times. The DNA for the CDR3 is TGTGCCAGCCAATCCCAAGAGACCCAGTACTTC. It codes for CASQSQETQYF. This chain connects TRBV12-3 or TRBV12-4 to TRBJ2-5, with unresolved D. The V end lost 8 bases, the J end lost 1 base, and 5 bases lay between the germline ends. CDR3 size: 11 residues.

This clonotype was seen only a few times. The genes are TRBV5-4 and TRBJ2-4; the match to TRBD2 covers 12 bases. The V gene end was trimmed by 4 bases and the J gene end by 11 bases; junction bases not matched to a gene: 13. The germline V gene has CDR1 SGHNT and CDR2 YYREEE (reference sequence). The CDR3 totals 16 residues. The CDR3 DNA follows: TGTGCCAGCAGCGCTGGACTAGCGGGAAGAGCCCAATTTCAGTACTTC. This codes for CASSAGLAGRAQFQYF.

V is TRBV27 and J is TRBJ2-1; no clear D gene. The CDR3 has 13 residues. The V end lost 4 bases, the J end lost 6 bases, and 10 bases lay between the germline ends. Germline values: CDR1 MNHEY, CDR2 SMNVEV (reference sequence). CDR3 in DNA: TGTGCCAGCAGTTCCCGACCCGTCAATGAGCAGTTCTTC. This gives the protein CASSSRPVNEQFF.

This chain links TRBV24-1 with TRBJ2-5; 7 bases match TRBD2. Germline V gene data show CDR1 as KGHDR and CDR2 as SFDVKD. There are 16 residues in the CDR3. Trimming cost V 3 bases and J 5 bases; bases outside gene matches: 11. Written as DNA, the CDR3 is TGTGCCACCAGTGATGTCGGGGGGAGAGGGTCGGAGACCCAGTACTTC. It specifies CATSDVGGRGSETQYF.

This clonotype was detected only a few times. The rearrangement uses TRBV7-9 and TRBJ1-1; 10 nucleotides agree with TRBD1. V lost 7 bases and J lost 3; bases outside the gene matches: 5. The CDR3 contains 14 residues. Germline values: CDR1 SEHNR, CDR2 FQNEAQ (reference sequence). The CDR3 DNA reads TGTGCCAGCACCTGGGACAGGGGAGACACTGAAGCTTTCTTT. Protein sequence: CASTWDRGDTEAFF.

The chain recombines TRBV7-7 with TRBJ2-5; possible D gene TRBD1, 5 bases. The CDR3 loop spans 13 amino acids. V was shortened by 1 base and J by 11 bases, with 14 bases between the two germline ends. Looked up from germline, CDR1 is SSHAT and CDR2 is FNYEAQ (reference sequence). CDR3 bases: TGTGCCAGCAGCTTAGGAGGACAACTCGATCAGTACTTC. Amino acids: CASSLGGQLDQYF.

This CDR3 reads CASSFTGATYNEQFF. CDR3 DNA: TGTGCCAGCAGCTTTACGGGGGCGACCTACAATGAGCAGTTCTTC. The gene calls are TRBV5-4 and TRBJ2-1; D assignment may be TRBD1 or TRBD2 (6 bases each). This CDR3 region has 15 residues. The germline V gene has CDR1 SGHNT and CDR2 YYREEE (reference sequence). V lost 2 bases and J lost 2, with 11 bases in between.

Many counts were recorded for this clonotype. This sequence joins TRBV20-1 and TRBJ2-1; tentatively, D is TRBD1 (7 bases). The V end lost 6 bases, the J end lost 4 bases, and 16 bases lay between the germline ends. This CDR3 spans 14 amino acids. Germline assignment: CDR1 DFQATT and CDR2 SNEGSKA (reference sequence). The CDR3 here is CSARGTVSYNEQFF. CDR3 bases: TGCAGTGCCCGGGGGACAGTCTCATACAATGAGCAGTTCTTC.

The chain carries TRBV7-6 and TRBJ2-7; 10 nucleotides line up with TRBD1. The ends lost 10 bases at V and 1 base at J; junction bases unmatched: 4. Germline V gene sequence: CDR1 SGHVS, CDR2 FNYEAQ. The CDR3 length is 13 residues. The CDR3: CAKRQGASYEQYF. CDR3 nucleotides: TGTGCCAAACGACAGGGGGCGTCCTACGAGCAGTACTTC.

The genes are TRBV19 and TRBJ2-7; D gene uncertain. The V and J ends lost 8 bases and 5 bases respectively, with 13 bases between them. The CDR3 loop spans 12 amino acids. Germline values: CDR1 LNHDA, CDR2 SQIVND (reference sequence). DNA of the CDR3: TGTGCCAGTGGAAGATCAGGAAACGAGCAGTACTTC. As protein: CASGRSGNEQYF.

In this sample, this clonotype turned up a few times. This chain links TRBV12-3 or TRBV12-4 with TRBJ2-7, with unresolved D. V was cut by 8 bases and J by 1 base, with 15 bases left in between. CDR3 length equals 14 residues. Here the CDR3 DNA reads TGTGCCAGCCAAGAGCCCTTCGGGTCCTACGAGCAGTACTTC. Its protein is CASQEPFGSYEQYF.

The chain recombines TRBV27 with TRBJ2-1; TRBD1 matches 7 bases. This CDR3 has 14 amino acids. The trim removed 5 bases at V and 10 bases at J, leaving 11 bases unmatched. The germline V gene encodes CDR1 MNHEY and CDR2 SMNVEV (reference sequence). For the CDR3, the DNA is TGTGCCAGCAGTCCCTGGGACAGCAAAGGGGAGCAGTTCTTC. Protein product: CASSPWDSKGEQFF.

The chain has TRBV12-3 or TRBV12-4 and TRBJ1-1, with TRBD1 matching over 8 bases. This CDR3 comprises 14 residues. V dropped 8 bases and J dropped 8; count of bases not matched to a gene: 13. The CDR3 region has the DNA TGTGCCAGCTCCTCGACAGGGGCCTCCGAGGAAGCTTTCTTT. Its translation is CASSSTGASEEAFF.

The V and J genes are TRBV3-1 and TRBJ2-7; no clear D. This CDR3 has 10 residues. Between the trimmed V and J ends, which lost 6 bases and 3 bases, there was a span of 3 bases. Germline CDR1 LGHDT, CDR2 YNNKEL (reference sequence). CDR3 loop: CASSNYEQYF. In nucleotides, the CDR3 is TGTGCCAGCAGTAACTACGAGCAGTACTTC.

The chain links TRBV10-1 to TRBJ2-7, with D possibly TRBD1 on 5 matching bases. The CDR3 sequence is 14 residues long. CDR1 is WNHNN, CDR2 SYGVQD, per germline (reference sequence). Trimming took off 3 bases at V and 6 bases at J, with 15 bases between the two ends. CDR3 nucleotides: TGCGCCAGCAGTGACGGCAGTGGGGCCTCCGAGCAGTACTTC. Its protein product is CASSDGSGASEQYF.

This clonotype was detected only a few times. At one boundary the junction diverges from the germline segment, which might be a read error. V is TRBV28 and J is TRBJ1-6; D possibly corresponds to TRBD1 (6 bases). CDR1 is MDHEN, CDR2 SYDVKM, per germline. This CDR3 has 16 amino acids. The CDR3 DNA reads as TGTGTCAGCAGTCCAGGGGACGGCTCCTATAATTCACCCCTCCACTTT. Its translation is CVSSPGDGSYNSPLHF.

In its sample, this clonotype was seen a few times. This chain uses TRBV7-9 with TRBJ2-2; D unclear. The CDR3 is 14 amino acids. V was clipped by 1 base and J by 4 bases, with 7 bases between them. In germline, CDR1 is SEHNR, CDR2 FQNEAQ (reference sequence). The CDR3 region is CASSLDLSTGELFF. The CDR3 coding sequence is TGTGCCAGCAGCTTAGATCTGAGCACCGGGGAGCTGTTTTTT.

This clonotype was seen many times. This chain joins TRBV2 and TRBJ2-1; D ambiguous. Trimming removed 6 bases at V and 1 base at J, with 10 bases between. The CDR3 spans 14 residues. CDR1 and CDR2 (germline): SNHLY, FYNNEI. CDR3 DNA: TGTGCCAGCAGCCTCCTTCTTTCCTACAATGAGCAGTTCTTC. This gives the protein CASSLLLSYNEQFF.